This T cell receptor (beta chain) was sequenced for a study of shared clonotypes between healthy human individuals (TCRdb year 2020). With regard to the full study: A couple of women and a few men aged 18 to 49 years were included in the cohort. Blood TCR repertoires of roughly 5 healthy adults were deeply sequenced to estimate repertoire size and the extent of clonotype sharing between individuals. For each donor, CD4 naive and CD4 memory were each run on three plates, CD8 naive on two plates, and CD8 memory on one plate. Leukapheresis yielded between about 0.8 and 9.5 billion PBMCs per donor. To increase sequencing depth and limit assay-specific biases, TCR repertoire library preparation and sequencing were carried out by different laboratories using diverse techniques.

Study-wide findings and limitations: About 5% of naive CD4, 3.5% of naive CD8, about 2.4% of memory CD4, and approximately 0.4% of memory CD8 clonotypes were shared across several donors. Compared with non-shared clonotypes, clonotypes shared by all four sorted-subset donors had higher generation probabilities. Based on pairwise subsampling, the degree of clonotype sharing among donors was expected to be affected by sequencing depth. Estimated clonotype richness was generally larger for naive than for memory subsets. Only blood was sampled, and tissue TCR repertoires likely differ from those in blood. The small number of donors limited the genetic and exposure-history diversity represented. Even with the large sequencing depth, rarefaction of the sorted-subset datasets indicated that sequencing was incomplete.

This clone has just one count. Its antigen remains unidentified. Base qualities are not at hand, and no much larger clone is one base apart. Healthy HIV-negative adults with no recently reported acute infections or vaccinations were included as donors. All donors were Caucasian adults living in Nashville, Tennessee, USA. CD4+ T cells were enriched by magnetic negative selection, after which naive cells were positively selected on CD45RA and the negative fraction was taken as the memory subset. Blood was collected by leukapheresis, and PBMCs were isolated by Ficoll-Histopaque density gradient centrifugation and then cryopreserved in liquid nitrogen vapor phase. Analytical flow cytometry was used to check the purity and quantity of each magnetically sorted T cell population. Genomic DNA was isolated from every sorted fraction and measured by UV absorbance on a Nanodrop 2000c. Using the deep immunoSEQ assay, multiplex PCR amplified TCR CDR3 regions from genomic DNA. For each cell subset, the extracted genomic DNA was distributed evenly across all wells of several immunoSEQ 96-well plates, and each plate served as one replicate. For sorted subsets, about 200 ng genomic DNA, equal to about 30,000 T cell genomes, was loaded into each replicate PCR. Purified libraries were measured with a Qubit 3.0 fluorometer, size-checked on a Bioanalyzer 2100, and measured again with the KAPA Library Quantification kit. Each immunoSEQ 96-well plate was sequenced on its own single-read 150-cycle Illumina NextSeq 550 flow cell. The original pipeline was this. The immunoSEQ output contained only junctional sequences without quality scores, so filtering could not match that applied to full-length reads. Sequences were annotated with PyIR, a Python wrapper for IgBLAST v1.9, using IMGT germline references to assign V/J genes and CDR3. Reads with weak V/J assignments (E-value above 1e-6), missing CDR3, stop codons, out-of-frame junctions, or ambiguous translated residues were removed. A V3J clonotype was defined by an identical inferred V gene, J gene, and CDR3 amino acid sequence. Percentage overlap between repertoires was calculated by dividing the number of shared unique clonotypes by the size of the smaller repertoire. RTK rarefaction, the Chao1 estimator, and Recon v2.1 estimates of unobserved clonotypes were used to assess repertoire richness. OLGA was used to compute generation probabilities for all TCRbeta clonotypes that the gDNA method yielded from a few donors. This is the immuneACCESS table as TCRdb keeps it, with only in-frame sequences that have V and J called. A part of the clones is gone; compared with another copy, unresolved V genes explain less than half, and the rest is unexplained. That table supplies the V and J calls and clone size; D and trimming were determined from the DNA. Recorded for this sample are more than 2 million clones; roughly 94% of them occurred a single time. Clones ranked in the top ten supply more than 0.1% of the sample.

The germline V end is reduced by 3 bases and the J end by 2 bases; junction bases left unmatched: 4. The germline V gene (reference sequence) yields SEHNR for CDR1 and FQNEAQ for CDR2. CDR3 length: 15 amino acids, cysteine to phenylalanine. Only the CDR3 portion is preserved as DNA: 45 bases, with reading frame beginning at the first base. The V gene is TRBV7-9 and the J gene is TRBJ2-5, with TRBD1 matching 9 junction bases. Source material: naive CD4+ T cells sorted from blood. The intended sense of this specimen's cell subset or site label: CD45RA+ positively selected. The TCR comes from a man aged 18-30 years in good health. The CDR3: CASSLGTGRQETQYF. The nucleotide sequence reads as follows: TGTGCCAGCAGCTTGGGGACAGGGAGACAAGAGACCCAGTACTTC.